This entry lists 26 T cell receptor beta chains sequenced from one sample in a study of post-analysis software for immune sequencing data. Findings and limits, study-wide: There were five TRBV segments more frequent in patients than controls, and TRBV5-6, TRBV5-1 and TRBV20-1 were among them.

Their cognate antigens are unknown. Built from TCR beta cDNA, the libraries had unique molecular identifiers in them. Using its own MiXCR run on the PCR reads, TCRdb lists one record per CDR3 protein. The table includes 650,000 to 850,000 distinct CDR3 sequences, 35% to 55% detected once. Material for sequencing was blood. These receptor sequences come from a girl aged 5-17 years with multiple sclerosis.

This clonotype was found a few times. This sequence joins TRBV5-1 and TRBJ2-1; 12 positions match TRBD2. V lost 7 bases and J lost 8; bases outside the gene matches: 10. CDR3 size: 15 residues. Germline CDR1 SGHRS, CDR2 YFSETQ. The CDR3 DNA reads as TGCGCCAGCCGACCCGGGACTAGCGGGCCCGATGAGCAGTTCTTC. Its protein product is CASRPGTSGPDEQFF.

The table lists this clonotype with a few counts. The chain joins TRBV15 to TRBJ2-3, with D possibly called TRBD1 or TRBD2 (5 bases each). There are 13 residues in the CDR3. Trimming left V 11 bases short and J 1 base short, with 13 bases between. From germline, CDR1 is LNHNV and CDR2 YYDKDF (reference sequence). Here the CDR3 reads CAATEGGTDTQYF. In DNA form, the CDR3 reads TGTGCCGCGACAGAGGGTGGCACAGATACGCAGTATTTT.

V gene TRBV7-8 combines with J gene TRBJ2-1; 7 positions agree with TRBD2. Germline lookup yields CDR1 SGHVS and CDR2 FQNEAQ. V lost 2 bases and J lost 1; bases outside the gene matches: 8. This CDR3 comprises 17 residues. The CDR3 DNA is TGTGCCAGCAGCTTACTCCACGCGGGAGAGTCCTACAATGAGCAGTTCTTC. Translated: CASSLLHAGESYNEQFF.

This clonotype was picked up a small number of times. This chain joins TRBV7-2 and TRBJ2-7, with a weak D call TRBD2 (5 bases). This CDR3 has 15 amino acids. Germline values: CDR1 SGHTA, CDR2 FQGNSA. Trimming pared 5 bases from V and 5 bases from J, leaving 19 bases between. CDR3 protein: CASSRAGKENNEQYF. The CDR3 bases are TGTGCCAGCAGCCGGGCCGGGAAGGAAAATAACGAGCAGTACTTC.

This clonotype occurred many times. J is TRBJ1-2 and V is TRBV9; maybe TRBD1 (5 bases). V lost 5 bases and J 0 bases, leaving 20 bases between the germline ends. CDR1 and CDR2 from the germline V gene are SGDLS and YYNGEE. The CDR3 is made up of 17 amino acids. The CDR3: CASSDGTATPPNYGYTF. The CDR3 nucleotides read TGTGCCAGCAGTGATGGGACCGCTACCCCGCCTAACTATGGCTACACCTTC.

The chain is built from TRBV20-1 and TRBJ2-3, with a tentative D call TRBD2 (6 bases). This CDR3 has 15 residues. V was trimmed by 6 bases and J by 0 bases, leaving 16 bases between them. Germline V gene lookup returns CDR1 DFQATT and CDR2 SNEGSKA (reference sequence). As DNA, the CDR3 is TGCAGTGCCCCCCGGGGCGGGGTTAGCACAGATACGCAGTATTTT. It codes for CSAPRGGVSTDTQYF.

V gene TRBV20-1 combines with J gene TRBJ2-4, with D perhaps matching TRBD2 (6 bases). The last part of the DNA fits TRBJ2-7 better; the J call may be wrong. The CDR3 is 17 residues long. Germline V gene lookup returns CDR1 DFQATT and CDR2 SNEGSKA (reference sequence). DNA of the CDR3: TGCAGTGCTGACGGGACTCCAGATATATCAATAAACTACGAGCAGTACTTC. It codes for CSADGTPDISINYEQYF.

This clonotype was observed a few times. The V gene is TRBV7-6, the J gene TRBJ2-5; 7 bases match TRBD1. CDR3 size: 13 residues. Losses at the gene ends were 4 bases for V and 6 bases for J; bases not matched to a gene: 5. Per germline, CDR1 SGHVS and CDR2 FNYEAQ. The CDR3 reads CASSYDRDKTQYF. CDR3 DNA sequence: TGTGCCAGCAGCTATGACAGGGACAAGACCCAGTACTTC.

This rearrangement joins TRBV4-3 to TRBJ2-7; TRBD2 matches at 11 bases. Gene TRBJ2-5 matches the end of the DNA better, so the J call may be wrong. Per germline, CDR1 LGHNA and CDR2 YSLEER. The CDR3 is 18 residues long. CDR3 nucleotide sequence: TGCGCCAGCAGCCAAGATGGCCTAGAGATAGCGGGAGGGGAGACCCAGTACTTC. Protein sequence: CASSQDGLEIAGGETQYF.

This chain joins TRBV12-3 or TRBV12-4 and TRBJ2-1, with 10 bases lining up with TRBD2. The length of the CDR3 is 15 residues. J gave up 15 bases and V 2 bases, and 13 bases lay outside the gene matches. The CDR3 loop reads CASSLMASASGSRFF. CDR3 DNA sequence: TGTGCCAGCAGTTTAATGGCCTCGGCTAGCGGGAGTCGGTTCTTC.

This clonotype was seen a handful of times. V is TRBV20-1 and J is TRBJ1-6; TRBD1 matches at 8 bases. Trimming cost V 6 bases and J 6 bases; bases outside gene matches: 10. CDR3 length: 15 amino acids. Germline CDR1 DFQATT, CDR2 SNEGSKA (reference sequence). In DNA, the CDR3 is TGCAGTGCCAGGACAGGGCTGGGAAGTAATTCACCCCTCCACTTT. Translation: CSARTGLGSNSPLHF.

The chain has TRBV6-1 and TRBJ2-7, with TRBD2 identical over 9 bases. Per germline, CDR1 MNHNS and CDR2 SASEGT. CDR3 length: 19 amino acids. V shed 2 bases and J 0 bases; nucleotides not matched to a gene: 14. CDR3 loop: CASSERGKIAGADSYEQYF. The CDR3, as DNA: TGTGCCAGCAGTGAACGGGGGAAAATAGCGGGGGCCGACTCCTACGAGCAGTACTTC.

The CDR3 coding sequence is TGTGCCAGCACCCTCCGGGGTGGCACTAGCACAGATACGCAGTATTTT. Its protein is CASTLRGGTSTDTQYF. The chain recombines TRBV7-2 with TRBJ2-3; D possibly corresponds to TRBD2 (5 bases). Trimming left V 7 bases short and J 0 bases short, with 17 bases between. Germline CDR1 reads SGHTA; CDR2 reads FQGNSA. The CDR3 spans 16 residues.

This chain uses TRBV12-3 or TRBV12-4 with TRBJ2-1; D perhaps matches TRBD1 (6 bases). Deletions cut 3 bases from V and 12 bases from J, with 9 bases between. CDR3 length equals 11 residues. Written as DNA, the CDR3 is TGTGCCAGCAGTTTGAGAGGGGGGCAGTTCTTC. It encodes CASSLRGGQFF.

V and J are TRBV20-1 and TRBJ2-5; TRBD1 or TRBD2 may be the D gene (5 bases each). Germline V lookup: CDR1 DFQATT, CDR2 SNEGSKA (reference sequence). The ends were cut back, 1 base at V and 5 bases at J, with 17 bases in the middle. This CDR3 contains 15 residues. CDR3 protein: CSARVGTNQGETQYF. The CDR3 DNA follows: TGCAGTGCTAGAGTCGGGACCAACCAAGGCGAGACCCAGTACTTC.

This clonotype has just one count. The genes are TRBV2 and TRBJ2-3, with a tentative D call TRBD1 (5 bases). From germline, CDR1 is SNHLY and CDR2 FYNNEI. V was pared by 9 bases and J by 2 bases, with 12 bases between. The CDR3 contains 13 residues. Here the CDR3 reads CARTRQYTDTQYF. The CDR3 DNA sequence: TGTGCCAGGACGAGACAGTACACAGATACGCAGTATTTT.

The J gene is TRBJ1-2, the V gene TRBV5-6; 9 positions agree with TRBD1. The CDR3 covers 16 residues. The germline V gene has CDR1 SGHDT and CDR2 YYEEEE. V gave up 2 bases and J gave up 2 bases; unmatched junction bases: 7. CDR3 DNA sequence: TGTGCCAGCAGCTTTGGAGTAGGACAGGGGAACTATGGCTACACCTTC. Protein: CASSFGVGQGNYGYTF.

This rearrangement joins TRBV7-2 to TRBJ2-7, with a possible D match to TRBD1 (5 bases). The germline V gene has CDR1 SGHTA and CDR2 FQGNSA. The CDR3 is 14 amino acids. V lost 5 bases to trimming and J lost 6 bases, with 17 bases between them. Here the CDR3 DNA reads TGTGCCAGCAGCCAAACAGGTCCGTACAGCGAGCAGTACTTC. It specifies CASSQTGPYSEQYF.

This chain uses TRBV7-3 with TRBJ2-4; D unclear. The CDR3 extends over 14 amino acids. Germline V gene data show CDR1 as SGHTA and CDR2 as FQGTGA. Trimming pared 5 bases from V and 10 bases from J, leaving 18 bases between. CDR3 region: CASSRRAPERIQYF. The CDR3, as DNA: TGTGCCAGCAGCAGAAGGGCCCCGGAACGTATTCAGTACTTC.

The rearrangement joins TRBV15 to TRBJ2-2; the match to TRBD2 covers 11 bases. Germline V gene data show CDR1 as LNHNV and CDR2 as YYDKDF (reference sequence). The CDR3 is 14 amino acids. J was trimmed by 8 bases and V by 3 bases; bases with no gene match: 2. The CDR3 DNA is TGTGCCACCAGCAGTAGACTAGCGGGGGGGGAGCTGTTTTTT. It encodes CATSSRLAGGELFF.

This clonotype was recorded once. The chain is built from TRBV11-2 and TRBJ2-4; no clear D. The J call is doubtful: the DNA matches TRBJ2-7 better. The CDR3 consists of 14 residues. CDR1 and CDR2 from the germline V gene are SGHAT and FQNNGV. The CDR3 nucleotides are TGTGCCAGCAGCTTAATGGACGGTTTTTACGAGCAGTACTTC. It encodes CASSLMDGFYEQYF.

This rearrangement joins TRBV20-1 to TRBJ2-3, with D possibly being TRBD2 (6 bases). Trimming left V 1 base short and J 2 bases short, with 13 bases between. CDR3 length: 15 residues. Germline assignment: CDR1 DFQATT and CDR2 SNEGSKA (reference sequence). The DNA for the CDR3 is TGCAGTGCTAGAGCGGCGGGGCTGGCCACAGATACGCAGTATTTT. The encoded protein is CSARAAGLATDTQYF.

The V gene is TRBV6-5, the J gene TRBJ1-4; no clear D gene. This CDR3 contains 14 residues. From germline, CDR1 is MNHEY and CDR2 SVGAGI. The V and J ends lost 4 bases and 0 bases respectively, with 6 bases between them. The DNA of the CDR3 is TGTGCCAGCAGTTTAGAACCAACTAATGAAAAACTGTTTTTT. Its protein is CASSLEPTNEKLFF.

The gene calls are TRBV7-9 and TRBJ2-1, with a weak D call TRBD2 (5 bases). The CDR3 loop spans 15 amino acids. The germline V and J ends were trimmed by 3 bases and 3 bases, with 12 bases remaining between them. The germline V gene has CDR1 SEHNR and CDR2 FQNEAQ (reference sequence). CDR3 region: CASSFGLADYNEQFF. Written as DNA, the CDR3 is TGTGCCAGCAGCTTTGGGCTAGCAGACTACAATGAGCAGTTCTTC.

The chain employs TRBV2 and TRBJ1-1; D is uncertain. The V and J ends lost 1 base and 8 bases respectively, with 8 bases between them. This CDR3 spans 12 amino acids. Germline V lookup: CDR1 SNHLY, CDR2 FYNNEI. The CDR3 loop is CASSEVPVEAFF. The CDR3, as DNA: TGTGCCAGCAGTGAAGTCCCGGTAGAAGCTTTCTTT.

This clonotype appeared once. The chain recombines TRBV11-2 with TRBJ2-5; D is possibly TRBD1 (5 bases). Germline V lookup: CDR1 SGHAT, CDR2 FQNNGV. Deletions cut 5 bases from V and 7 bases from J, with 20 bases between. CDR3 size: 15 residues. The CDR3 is CASSRLGSREGTQYF. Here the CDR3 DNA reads TGTGCCAGCAGCCGACTCGGTAGCAGGGAAGGGACCCAGTACTTC. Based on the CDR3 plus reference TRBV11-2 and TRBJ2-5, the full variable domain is EAGVAQSPRYKIIEKRQSVAFWCNPISGHATLYWYQQILGQGPKLLIQFQNNGVVDDSQLPKDRFSAERLKGVDSTLKIQPAKLEDSAVYLCASSRLGSREGTQYFGPGTRLLVL.